Listed here is a single T cell receptor beta chain. This specimen belongs to a study of blood T cell repertoires in COVID-19. In the study overall: COVID-19 samples, acute and convalescent, were from the United States, Italy and Spain.

Per the study methods: Reference gene primer amplification gave estimated nucleated cell counts. Here immunoSEQ multiplex PCR was the method, and the copy in TCRdb shows in-frame clones only, minus some. V and J calls and clone size are copied from that table; D and trimming were computed from the DNA. The sample carries approximately 220,000 clones, roughly four fifths recorded once. With V trimmed by 1 base and J by 6 bases, 10 bases remained unmatched. Germline V gives CDR1 SGDLS, CDR2 YYNGEE. CDR3 size: 18 residues. The source is a woman aged 25-40 years who had recovered from COVID-19. The chain employs TRBV9 and TRBJ2-1; the match to TRBD2 covers 13 bases. The sample taken for sequencing was peripheral blood. The CDR3 DNA reads TGTGCCAGCAGCGTACCCGGACCACTAGCGGGAGGGCTCAATGAGCAGTTCTTC. Protein sequence: CASSVPGPLAGGLNEQFF.